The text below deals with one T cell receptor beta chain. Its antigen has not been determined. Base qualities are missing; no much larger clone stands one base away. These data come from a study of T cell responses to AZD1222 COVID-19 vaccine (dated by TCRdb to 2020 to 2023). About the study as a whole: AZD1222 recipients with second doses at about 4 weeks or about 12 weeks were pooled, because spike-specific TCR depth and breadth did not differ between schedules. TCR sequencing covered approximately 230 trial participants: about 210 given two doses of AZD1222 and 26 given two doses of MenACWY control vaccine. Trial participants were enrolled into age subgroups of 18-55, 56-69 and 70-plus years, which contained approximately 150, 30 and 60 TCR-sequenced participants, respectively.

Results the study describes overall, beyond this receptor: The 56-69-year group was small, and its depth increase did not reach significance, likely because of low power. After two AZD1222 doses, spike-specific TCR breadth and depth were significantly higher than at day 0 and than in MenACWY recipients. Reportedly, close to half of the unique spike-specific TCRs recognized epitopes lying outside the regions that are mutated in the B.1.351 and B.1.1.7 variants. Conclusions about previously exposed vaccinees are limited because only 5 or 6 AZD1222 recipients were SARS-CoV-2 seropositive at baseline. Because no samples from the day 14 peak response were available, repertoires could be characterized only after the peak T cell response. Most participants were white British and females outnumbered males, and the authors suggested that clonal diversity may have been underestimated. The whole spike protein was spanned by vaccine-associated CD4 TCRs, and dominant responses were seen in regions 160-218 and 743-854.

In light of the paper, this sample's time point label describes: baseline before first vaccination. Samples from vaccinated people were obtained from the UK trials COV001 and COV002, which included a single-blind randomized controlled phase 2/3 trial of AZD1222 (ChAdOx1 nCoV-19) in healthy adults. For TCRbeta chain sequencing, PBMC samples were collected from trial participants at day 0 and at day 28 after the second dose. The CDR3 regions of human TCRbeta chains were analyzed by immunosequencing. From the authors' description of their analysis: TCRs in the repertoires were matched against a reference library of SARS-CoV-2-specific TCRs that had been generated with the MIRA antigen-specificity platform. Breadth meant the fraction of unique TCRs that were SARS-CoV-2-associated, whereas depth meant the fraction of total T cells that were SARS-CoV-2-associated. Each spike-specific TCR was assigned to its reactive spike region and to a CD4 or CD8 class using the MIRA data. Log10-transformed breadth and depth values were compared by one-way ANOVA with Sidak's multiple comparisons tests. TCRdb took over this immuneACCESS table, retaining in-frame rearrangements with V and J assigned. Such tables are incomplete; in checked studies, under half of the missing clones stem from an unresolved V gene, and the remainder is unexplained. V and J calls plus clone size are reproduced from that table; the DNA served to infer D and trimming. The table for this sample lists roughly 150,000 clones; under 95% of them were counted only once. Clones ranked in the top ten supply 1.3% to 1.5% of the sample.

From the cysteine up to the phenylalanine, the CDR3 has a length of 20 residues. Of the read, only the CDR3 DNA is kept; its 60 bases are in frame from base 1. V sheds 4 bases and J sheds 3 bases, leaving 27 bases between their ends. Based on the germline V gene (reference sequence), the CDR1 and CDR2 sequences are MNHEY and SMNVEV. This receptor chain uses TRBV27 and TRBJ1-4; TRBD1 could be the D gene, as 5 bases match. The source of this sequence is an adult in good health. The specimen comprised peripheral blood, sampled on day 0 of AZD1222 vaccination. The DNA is TGTGCCAGCAGTTCCCGCATCGGGGCAGATTTCGGCGGAGCTAATGAAAAACTGTTTTTT. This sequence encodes CASSSRIGADFGGANEKLFF.